This TCR beta chain is from a study of tumor-infiltrating lymphocytes in glioblastoma multiforme. This CDR3 has 13 residues. Looked up from germline, CDR1 is MNHEY and CDR2 is SVGEGT. V lost 6 bases, J lost 1 base, and 7 bases lay in between. Multiple V-beta primers and a C-beta primer amplified TCRB from RNA. Input was approximately 0.5 ug total RNA, reverse-transcribed with a C-beta primer. TCRdb independently ran MiXCR on the multiplex PCR reads; one entry per CDR3 protein. The sample shows more than 12,000 distinct CDR3 sequences, 65% to 80% of them seen only once. Study-level points and caveats: No surface-marker sorting into functional T cell subtypes was done. Clone frequencies may be distorted by unequal TCR transcripts per cell.

Points on this clonotype: Its target is not known.

Specimen: brain tumor tissue. The chain carries TRBV6-2 or TRBV6-3 and TRBJ2-1; D is unresolved. The sequence came from a male donor with glioblastoma. The CDR3 here is CASSRPSYNEQFF. CDR3 in DNA: TGTGCCAGCAGCAGACCATCCTACAATGAGCAGTTCTTC.